This paragraph covers one T cell receptor beta chain sequence. Profiling relied on immunoSEQ multiplex PCR, and the TCRdb table lists in-frame clones only, not all of them. The table has about 120,000 clones, approximately 74% seen once. The data are from a study of blood T cell repertoires in COVID-19. Study context: COVID-19 samples, acute and convalescent, were from the United States, Italy and Spain.

Trimming stripped 4 bases from V and 4 bases from J, with 16 bases between. Germline V gene sequence: CDR1 SGHVS, CDR2 FQNEAQ. This CDR3 is 16 amino acids long. The source of this sequence is a man in his fifties or sixties with acute or convalescent COVID-19. The sequenced material came from peripheral blood. This rearrangement joins TRBV7-8 to TRBJ1-4; D not certain. In DNA, the CDR3 is TGTGCCAGCAGCTATGGATCAGGACTTATTAATGAAAAACTGTTTTTT. This translates into CASSYGSGLINEKLFF.